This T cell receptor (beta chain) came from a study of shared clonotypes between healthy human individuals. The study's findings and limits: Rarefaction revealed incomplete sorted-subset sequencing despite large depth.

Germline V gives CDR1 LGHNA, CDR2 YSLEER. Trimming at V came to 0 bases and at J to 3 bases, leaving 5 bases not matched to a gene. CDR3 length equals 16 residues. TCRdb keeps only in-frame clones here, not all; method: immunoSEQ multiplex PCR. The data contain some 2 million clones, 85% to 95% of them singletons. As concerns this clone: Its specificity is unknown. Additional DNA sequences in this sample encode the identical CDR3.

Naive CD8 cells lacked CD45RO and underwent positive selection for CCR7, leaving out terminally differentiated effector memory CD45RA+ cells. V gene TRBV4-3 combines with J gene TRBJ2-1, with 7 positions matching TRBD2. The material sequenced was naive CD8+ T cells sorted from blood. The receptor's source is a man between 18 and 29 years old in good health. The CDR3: CASSQDRASGYNEQFF. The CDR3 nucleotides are TGCGCCAGCAGCCAAGATCGGGCTAGCGGCTACAATGAGCAGTTCTTC.